The clone carrying this T cell receptor beta chain was observed a single time. Its antigen is undetermined. With V trimmed by 3 bases and J by 7 bases, 8 bases remained unmatched. The V gene's germline CDR1 is LGHNA and CDR2 YNFKEQ. This CDR3 is 15 amino acids long. Profiled with immunoSEQ multiplex PCR; TCRdb holds only in-frame clones, not every one. The sample has about 55,000 clones, approximately 92% seen once; the top ten hold roughly 3%. The sample is drawn from a study of cytomegalovirus exposure and HLA in healthy donors. Study information: Later, an analysis reported that the roughly 120 validation repertoires had used the same platform as the approximately 600 first-cohort repertoires.

Regarding the study as a whole: Per published reports, the classifier diagnosed cytomegalovirus status with high specificity and sensitivity. A list of roughly 160 TCR beta chains associated with cytomegalovirus was given.

The study drew the donors from its approximately 120-subject validation cohort, separate from the roughly 700-subject first cohort. The material sequenced was PBMCs. The chain recombines TRBV4-2 with TRBJ2-7, with 11 bases matching TRBD2. This TCR came from a man younger than 35 in good health and CMV-seronegative. The CDR3 spells CASSQQTSGRGEQYF. For the CDR3, the DNA is TGTGCCAGCAGCCAGCAAACTAGCGGGAGAGGGGAGCAGTACTTC.